The 32 T cell receptor beta chains presented below share a single source sample, sequenced in a study of blood T cell repertoires in COVID-19. Data came from immunoSEQ multiplex PCR; TCRdb stores just in-frame clones and leaves some out. The table has some 69,000 clones, 89% seen once. The sample was peripheral blood. These receptors originate from a woman aged 45-59 years with active COVID-19.

This clone was counted a few times. CDR3 nucleotide sequence: TGTGCCAGCAGCCAAAACCAGCGGGAGTCCGGGGAGCTGTTTTTT. Translated, it gives CASSQNQRESGELFF. This chain uses TRBV4-2 with TRBJ2-2; 8 bases map to TRBD2. The CDR3 consists of 15 residues. Germline values: CDR1 LGHNA, CDR2 YNFKEQ. V lost 2 bases to trimming and J lost 6 bases; unmatched junction nucleotides: 5.

The V call is TRBV3-1 (or the pseudogene TRBV3-2), the J call TRBJ1-1; D might be TRBD1 (6 bases). The CDR3 sequence is 14 residues long. In germline, CDR1 is LGHDT, CDR2 YNNKEL (reference sequence). Trimming removed 4 bases from V and 4 bases from J, with 13 bases in between. CDR3 sequence reads: CASSLQGGPTEAFF. CDR3 in DNA: TGTGCCAGCAGCCTTCAAGGGGGTCCCACTGAAGCTTTCTTT.

This clone was found once. The rearrangement links TRBV21-1 to TRBJ2-5; TRBD2 is the table's D call, not checked against the DNA. TRBV21-1 is a pseudogene locus. This CDR3 is 15 amino acids long. The CDR3 region is CASSKPGLGAETQYF. CDR3 sequence (DNA): TGTGCCAGCAGCAAGCCGGGACTAGGGGCCGAGACCCAGTACTTC.

This clone was seen only a few times. The V and J genes are TRBV12-3 or TRBV12-4 and TRBJ1-1, with a weak D call TRBD1 (6 bases). Trimming shortened V by 5 bases and J by 8 bases, and 9 bases separated the two germline ends. The CDR3 spans 11 residues. CDR3 protein: CASSEDREAFF. CDR3 sequence (DNA): TGTGCCAGCAGTGAAGACAGGGAAGCTTTCTTT.

V usage is TRBV27 and J usage is TRBJ2-1, with 9 bases that match TRBD2. Germline CDR1 and CDR2: MNHEY and SMNVEV (reference sequence). V lost 7 bases, J lost 6 bases, and 10 bases stayed unmatched. The CDR3 runs 15 residues. The chain's CDR3 is CASKTLAGLTNEQFF. The DNA of the CDR3 is TGTGCCAGCAAAACACTAGCGGGCTTAACCAATGAGCAGTTCTTC.

J is TRBJ2-5 and V is TRBV14; no definite D call. The CDR3 extends over 14 amino acids. Germline assignment: CDR1 SGHDN and CDR2 FVKESK. Between the trimmed V and J ends, which lost 6 bases and 4 bases, there was a span of 15 bases. The CDR3 region has the DNA TGTGCCAGCAGAGGTGGCGGTGCTATAGAGACCCAGTACTTC. This gives the protein CASRGGGAIETQYF.

The chain has TRBV24-1 and TRBJ2-1; no clear D. CDR1 KGHDR and CDR2 SFDVKD come from the germline V gene. CDR3 size: 13 residues. V dropped 5 bases and J dropped 7 bases, with 11 bases sitting between them. Written as DNA, the CDR3 is TGTGCCACCAGTGTCGGCGGTGAGAATGAGCAGTTCTTC. It encodes CATSVGGENEQFF.

V and J are TRBV11-2 and TRBJ1-2, with D possibly matching TRBD1 (6 bases). V shed 3 bases and J shed 2 bases, with 13 bases lying between them. The CDR3 loop spans 15 amino acids. CDR1 SGHAT and CDR2 FQNNGV come from the germline V gene. The chain's CDR3 is CASSFGGQLNYGYTF. The CDR3, as DNA: TGTGCCAGCAGCTTCGGTGGACAGCTAAACTATGGCTACACCTTC.

In DNA, the CDR3 is TGTGCCAGCAGTTCAGACAGGGTCATCCACACTGAAGCTTTCTTT. Residues: CASSSDRVIHTEAFF. V usage is TRBV27 and J usage is TRBJ1-1, with 7 bases that match TRBD1. The V gene's germline CDR1 is MNHEY and CDR2 SMNVEV (reference sequence). The CDR3 has 15 amino acids. V lost 4 bases and J lost 3; bases outside the gene matches: 8.

The V and J genes are TRBV19 and TRBJ2-1; 7 bases fit TRBD1. CDR1 and CDR2 from the germline V gene are LNHDA and SQIVND (reference sequence). The CDR3 runs to 16 residues. The junction had 8 bases not matched to a gene; V was cut back by 6 bases and J by 0 bases. The CDR3 DNA is TGTGCCAGTAGCGCAGACAGGGTTGGCTCCTACAATGAGCAGTTCTTC. Its translation: CASSADRVGSYNEQFF.

This chain connects TRBV6-5 to TRBJ1-5; 9 bases are a match to TRBD1. Trimming removed 6 bases from V and 0 bases from J; junction bases left unmatched: 3. This CDR3 region has 15 residues. Germline CDR1 MNHEY, CDR2 SVGAGI. The CDR3 sequence: CASRRTGDSNQPQHF. In DNA form, the CDR3 reads TGTGCCAGCAGACGGACAGGGGATAGCAATCAGCCCCAGCATTTT.

J is TRBJ2-1 and V is TRBV6-6; D is perhaps TRBD2 (6 bases). The V gene lost 4 bases and the J gene lost 3 bases, with 10 bases spanning the gap. Germline assignment: CDR1 MNHNY and CDR2 SVGAGI (reference sequence). This CDR3 has 14 residues. The CDR3 bases are TGTGCCAGCAGTTTCACGACTAGCTACAATGAGCAGTTCTTC. This gives the protein CASSFTTSYNEQFF.

The rearrangement uses TRBV5-4 and TRBJ1-3, with D possibly TRBD1 on 5 matching bases. From germline, CDR1 is SGHNT and CDR2 YYREEE (reference sequence). The V gene lost 5 bases and the J gene lost 0 bases, with 12 bases spanning the gap. CDR3 length: 15 residues. The CDR3 region is CASSPQASSGNTIYF. DNA for the CDR3: TGTGCCAGCAGTCCACAGGCATCCTCTGGAAACACCATATATTTT.

J is TRBJ2-1 and V is TRBV14; 12 positions match TRBD2. Losses at the gene ends were 2 bases for V and 2 bases for J; bases not matched to a gene: 4. The germline V gene encodes CDR1 SGHDN and CDR2 FVKESK. The CDR3 totals 17 residues. CDR3 coding DNA: TGTGCCAGCAGCCAAATCAGGACTAGCGGGGCCTACAATGAGCAGTTCTTC. It translates to CASSQIRTSGAYNEQFF.

Only one count was recorded for this clone. The J gene is TRBJ1-2, the V gene TRBV30; D is ambiguous. CDR1 and CDR2 from the germline V gene are GTSNPN and SVGIG (reference sequence). CDR3 length: 13 amino acids. V lost 0 bases to trimming and J lost 7 bases, with 12 bases between them. The CDR3, as DNA: TGTGCCTGGAGTGTTGGAGGGCAAGTTGGCTACACCTTC. Translating gives CAWSVGGQVGYTF.

The chain employs TRBV11-2 and TRBJ1-2; D call uncertain. The germline V gene encodes CDR1 SGHAT and CDR2 FQNNGV. This CDR3 comprises 17 residues. The germline V and J ends were trimmed by 5 bases and 4 bases, with 23 bases remaining between them. As DNA, the CDR3 is TGTGCCAGCAGCCTAAGTCCTATCCCCCGGGAAGGCTATGGCTACACCTTC. Translation gives CASSLSPIPREGYGYTF. The full variable domain, completed using reference TRBV11-2 and TRBJ1-2, is EAGVAQSPRYKIIEKRQSVAFWCNPISGHATLYWYQQILGQGPKLLIQFQNNGVVDDSQLPKDRFSAERLKGVDSTLKIQPAKLEDSAVYLCASSLSPIPREGYGYTFGSGTRLTVV.

The chain links TRBV2 to TRBJ1-2; a possible D gene is TRBD1 (6 bases). Looked up from germline, CDR1 is SNHLY and CDR2 is FYNNEI. Trimming stripped 2 bases from V and 6 bases from J, with 16 bases between. There are 15 residues in the CDR3. CDR3 DNA: TGTGCCAGCAGTGAAAGGTCAGGGGTGAGGGATGGCTACACCTTC. Encoded protein: CASSERSGVRDGYTF. The full variable domain, its missing parts supplied by reference TRBV2 and TRBJ1-2, is EPEVTQTPSHQVTQMGQEVILRCVPISNHLYFYWYRQILGQKVEFLVSFYNNEISEKSEIFDDQFSVERPDGSNFTLKIRSTKLEDSAMYFCASSERSGVRDGYTFGSGTRLTVV.

This chain joins TRBV5-1 and TRBJ2-2, with 8 bases matching TRBD2. V lost 6 bases, J lost 5 bases, and 9 bases stayed unmatched. This CDR3 has 15 residues. Germline CDR1 and CDR2: SGHRS and YFSETQ. Here the CDR3 DNA reads TGCGCCAGCACCCGGGGGGGGTCTCAAACCGGGGAGCTGTTTTTT. Amino acids: CASTRGGSQTGELFF.

This sequence joins TRBV5-4 and TRBJ2-4; TRBD1 matches at 9 bases. With 3 bases clipped from V and 1 base from J, the junction kept 8 bases outside the gene matches. This CDR3 region has 17 residues. Germline V CDR1 and CDR2: SGHNT, YYREEE (reference sequence). The CDR3 spells CASSSRRDREAKNIQYF. DNA of the CDR3: TGTGCCAGCAGCTCCCGGAGGGACAGGGAGGCCAAAAACATTCAGTACTTC.

The chain recombines TRBV15 with TRBJ2-1; tentative D call: TRBD1 (5 bases). V lost 0 bases and J 4 bases, leaving 10 bases between the germline ends. Germline lookup yields CDR1 LNHNV and CDR2 YYDKDF (reference sequence). The CDR3 covers 15 residues. CDR3 coding DNA: TGTGCCACCAGCAGAGATTGGGGCTCTTACAATGAGCAGTTCTTC. Protein product: CATSRDWGSYNEQFF.

This clone has just one count. The genes are TRBV28 and TRBJ1-1; D possibly corresponds to TRBD1 (5 bases). CDR1 MDHEN and CDR2 SYDVKM come from the germline V gene. V shed 7 bases and J shed 2 bases, with 14 bases lying between them. The CDR3 loop spans 14 amino acids. CDR3 bases: TGTGCCAGCACCCCCGGGGGACCAAACACTGAAGCTTTCTTT. Residues: CASTPGGPNTEAFF.

V is TRBV5-1 and J is TRBJ1-1, with 9 bases identical to TRBD1. The CDR3 has 14 residues. CDR1 SGHRS and CDR2 YFSETQ come from the germline V gene. J gave up 8 bases and V 4 bases, and 9 bases lay outside the gene matches. The CDR3 region is CASSTRTGDREAFF. In DNA, the CDR3 is TGCGCCAGCAGCACCCGGACAGGGGATCGAGAAGCTTTCTTT. The full variable domain, rest sourced from reference TRBV5-1 and TRBJ1-1, is KAGVTQTPRYLIKTRGQQVTLSCSPISGHRSVSWYQQTPGQGLQFLFEYFSETQRNKGNFPGRFSGRQFSNSRSEMNVSTLELGDSALYLCASSTRTGDREAFFGQGTRLTVV.

The CDR3 here is CASSPGRGPYEQYF. The CDR3 DNA follows: TGTGCCAGCAGTCCCGGGAGGGGTCCCTACGAGCAGTACTTC. V and J are TRBV27 and TRBJ2-7, with 8 nucleotides matching TRBD2. V trimming: 5 bases; J trimming: 2 bases; junction bases outside the gene matches: 5. The germline CDR1 and CDR2 sequences are MNHEY and SMNVEV (reference sequence). The CDR3 spans 14 residues.

This rearrangement joins TRBV28 to TRBJ2-7, with 8 positions matching TRBD2. The CDR3 loop spans 16 amino acids. J was trimmed by 0 bases and V by 1 base; bases with no gene match: 5. CDR1 MDHEN and CDR2 SYDVKM come from the germline V gene. In DNA, the CDR3 is TGTGCCAGCAGTTTATCTCTAGCGGGCAGCTCCTACGAGCAGTACTTC. It specifies CASSLSLAGSSYEQYF.

V usage is TRBV25-1 and J usage is TRBJ1-6; D perhaps matches TRBD1 (6 bases). CDR1 and CDR2 from the germline V gene are MGHDK and SYGVNS. V gave up 4 bases and J gave up 8 bases, with 9 bases separating them. The CDR3 sequence is 13 residues long. The CDR3 loop reads CASSAAGDSPLHF. In DNA form, the CDR3 reads TGTGCCAGCAGTGCGGCAGGGGATTCACCCCTCCACTTT.

The chain joins TRBV14 to TRBJ2-5; TRBD1 aligns across 10 bases. J gave up 2 bases and V 4 bases, and 7 bases lay outside the gene matches. Germline CDR1 and CDR2: SGHDN and FVKESK. The CDR3 sequence is 16 residues long. The CDR3 here is CASSPRQGAAQETQYF. CDR3 in DNA: TGTGCCAGCAGCCCCAGACAGGGGGCTGCGCAAGAGACCCAGTACTTC.

The J gene is TRBJ2-3, the V gene TRBV6-5; 7 nucleotides match TRBD2. Germline V CDR1 and CDR2: MNHEY, SVGAGI. This CDR3 is 12 amino acids long. J was trimmed by 9 bases and V by 7 bases; bases with no gene match: 7. The DNA of the CDR3 is TGTGCCAGCACCAAAGCGGGATTGACGCAGTATTTT. Translated, it gives CASTKAGLTQYF.

V is TRBV14 and J is TRBJ2-7; 8 bases match TRBD1. Germline V gives CDR1 SGHDN, CDR2 FVKESK. The CDR3 is 15 amino acids. J gave up 1 base and V 4 bases, and 6 bases lay outside the gene matches. DNA for the CDR3: TGTGCCAGCAGCCCAGGGGGCTTTACGTCCTACGAGCAGTACTTC. Translating gives CASSPGGFTSYEQYF.

The chain combines TRBV5-1 with TRBJ1-1, with TRBD1 matching over 7 bases. Germline CDR1 SGHRS, CDR2 YFSETQ. CDR3 length: 16 amino acids. Unmatched junction bases numbered 10, after V lost 4 bases and J lost 1 base. CDR3 nucleotide sequence: TGCGCCAGCAGCCCAAGGACAGGAAGAGGGAACACTGAAGCTTTCTTT. The encoded protein is CASSPRTGRGNTEAFF.

V usage is TRBV2 and J usage is TRBJ2-1, with unresolved D. This CDR3 is built from 13 residues. Germline CDR1 is SNHLY and CDR2 is FYNNEI. Between the trimmed V and J ends, which lost 4 bases and 8 bases, there was a span of 12 bases. The CDR3 sequence is CASSGRLLDEQFF. DNA for the CDR3: TGTGCCAGCAGTGGCAGGTTATTGGATGAGCAGTTCTTC.

The rearrangement uses TRBV6-4 and TRBJ2-1, with a tentative D call TRBD1 (6 bases). Germline-derived CDR1 and CDR2 are MRHNA and SNTAGT. This CDR3 contains 15 residues. Trimming removed 6 bases at V and 0 bases at J, with 12 bases between. The CDR3 DNA is TGTGCCAGCAGCGCCGTGGGGGCCTCCTACAATGAGCAGTTCTTC. Protein sequence: CASSAVGASYNEQFF.

The chain combines TRBV7-8 with TRBJ2-7, with 8 nucleotides matching TRBD1. After removal of 4 bases from V and 6 bases from J, the junction contained 5 bases not matched to a gene. From germline, CDR1 is SGHVS and CDR2 FQNEAQ. This CDR3 comprises 13 residues. CDR3 nucleotides: TGTGCCAGCAGCTATCGACAGGGGCCCGAGCAGTACTTC. Translation gives CASSYRQGPEQYF.